This TCR beta chain was obtained from a study of T cells in localized non-small cell lung cancer. Whole-study results and caveats: Because sequencing included only one region (of the tumor), heterogeneity remains possible. Adjacent lung exhibited a median of about 57 among the 100 most abundant tumor clones. Those with higher blood T cell density had longer overall survival.

On this clone itself: Its antigen is undetermined.

TCRdb's copy holds only in-frame clones and misses some; the assay was immunoSEQ multiplex PCR. Counted here are around 130,000 clones, approximately 88% occurring once; the ten biggest clones make up around 1.5%. This receptor was taken from a female donor older than 55 with stage I lung adenocarcinoma. The source material was peripheral blood, sampled before any cancer treatment.

The CDR3 coding sequence is TGTGCCAGCAGTTTGGGTTCGGGGTACCATGAGCAGTTCTTC. Its translation is CASSLGSGYHEQFF. The chain links TRBV27 to TRBJ2-1, with TRBD2 as a possible D gene (5 bases). Per the germline V gene, CDR1 is MNHEY and CDR2 is SMNVEV (reference sequence). The V end lost 3 bases, the J end lost 8 bases, and 14 bases lay between the germline ends. The CDR3 contains 14 residues.